The 15 T cell receptor beta chains in this list originate from one sample, sequenced in a study of T cell repertoires in cytomegalovirus infection. TCRdb re-called the reads through MiXCR, storing one row per CDR3 protein. The table has more than 150,000 distinct CDR3 sequences, 15% to 20% seen once. Sequencing was carried out using CD8+ T cells from PBMCs. These TCRs come from a human donor in good health (CMV status not recorded). Some clones in this sample may be carry-over from other donors' samples.

The genes are TRBV27 and TRBJ2-7; 8 nucleotides align to TRBD1. The CDR3 has 14 amino acids. The V segment lost 5 bases and the J segment 5 bases; nucleotides outside the gene matches: 8. Looked up from germline, CDR1 is MNHEY and CDR2 is SMNVEV (reference sequence). DNA for the CDR3: TGTGCCAGCAGTCCTGGACAGGGTCTCGACGAGCAGTACTTC. It translates to CASSPGQGLDEQYF.

This rearrangement joins TRBV20-1 to TRBJ1-2; D remains ambiguous. With 3 bases removed from V and 8 bases from J, the gap between germline ends came to 19 bases. The CDR3 length is 14 residues. In germline, CDR1 is DFQATT, CDR2 SNEGSKA (reference sequence). CDR3 protein: CSASADRRIGGYTF. The CDR3, as DNA: TGCAGTGCTAGCGCCGACCGACGTATAGGGGGCTACACCTTC.

The gene calls are TRBV28 and TRBJ2-1, with 12 bases fitting TRBD2. The germline CDR1 and CDR2 sequences are MDHEN and SYDVKM. The CDR3 extends over 15 amino acids. V shed 5 bases and J 8 bases; nucleotides not matched to a gene: 7. The CDR3 nucleotides are TGTGCCAGCAGTCCTTTGACTAGCGGGAGCCATGAGCAGTTCTTC. Its translation: CASSPLTSGSHEQFF. Filled out from reference TRBV28 and TRBJ2-1, the complete variable domain reads DVKVTQSSRYLVKRTGEKVFLECVQDMDHENMFWYRQDPGLGLRLIYFSYDVKMKEKGDIPEGYSVSREKKERFSLILESASTNQTSMYLCASSPLTSGSHEQFFGPGTRLTVL.

Only a few counts were recorded for this clonotype. The rearrangement joins TRBV29-1 to TRBJ2-1; TRBD2 might be the D (6 bases). The CDR3 consists of 12 residues. The ends were cut back, 2 bases at V and 8 bases at J, with 10 bases in the middle. CDR1 is SQVTM and CDR2 is ANQGSEA in the germline V gene. Written as DNA, the CDR3 is TGCAGCGTTGAACGGGAGATTTATGAGCAGTTCTTC. Amino acids: CSVEREIYEQFF.

The rearrangement joins TRBV7-8 to TRBJ2-7; TRBD2 matches at 11 bases. CDR3 length equals 15 residues. The V segment lost 5 bases and the J segment 5 bases; nucleotides outside the gene matches: 8. From germline, CDR1 is SGHVS and CDR2 FQNEAQ. In DNA form, the CDR3 reads TGTGCCAGCAGCCTCACTAGCGGGAGTCTCAACGAGCAGTACTTC. Amino acid sequence: CASSLTSGSLNEQYF.

This clonotype was seen at least ten times. The chain combines TRBV6-6 with TRBJ2-3, with TRBD2 identical over 8 bases. The CDR3 runs 17 residues. From germline, CDR1 is MNHNY and CDR2 SVGAGI (reference sequence). J lost 0 bases, V lost 3 bases, and 8 bases had no gene match. CDR3 DNA sequence: TGTGCCAGCAGTTATTACGGGAGGGCCTCTAGCACAGATACGCAGTATTTT. This encodes CASSYYGRASSTDTQYF.

This clonotype was observed many times. The chain links TRBV15 to TRBJ1-4; D remains ambiguous. V dropped 5 bases and J dropped 8 bases, with 12 bases sitting between them. This CDR3 contains 13 residues. Looked up from germline, CDR1 is LNHNV and CDR2 is YYDKDF (reference sequence). The CDR3 reads CATSEEGGEKLFF. Here the CDR3 DNA reads TGTGCCACCAGCGAAGAGGGAGGCGAAAAACTGTTTTTT. Drawing the rest from reference TRBV15 and TRBJ1-4, the complete variable domain is DAMVIQNPRYQVTQFGKPVTLSCSQTLNHNVMYWYQQKSSQAPKLLFHYYDKDFNNEADTPDNFQSRRPNTSFCFLDIRSPGLGDTAMYLCATSEEGGEKLFFGSGTQLSVL.

This clonotype occurred many times. J is TRBJ2-7 and V is TRBV7-2, with D perhaps TRBD1 (6 bases). The germline V and J ends were trimmed by 1 base and 4 bases, with 8 bases remaining between them. Germline V gives CDR1 SGHTA, CDR2 FQGNSA. The CDR3 length is 13 residues. The CDR3 nucleotides read TGTGCCAGCAGCTTAGGGGGGCTTTACGAGCAGTACTTC. This encodes CASSLGGLYEQYF.

On this clonotype: An end of the junction does not agree with germline; a read error may underlie this. This chain uses TRBV11-2 with TRBJ2-3, with 7 bases lining up with TRBD1. This CDR3 is 16 amino acids long. CDR1 is SGHAT and CDR2 is FQNNGV in the germline V gene. CDR3 protein: CASTLRQGRSTDTQYF. The CDR3 nucleotides are TGTGCCAGCACCTTAAGACAGGGACGGAGCACAGATACGCAGTATTTT.

This rearrangement joins TRBV7-2 to TRBJ1-1; D possibly corresponds to TRBD1 (5 bases). This CDR3 region has 20 residues. The germline V and J ends were trimmed by 5 bases and 0 bases, with 28 bases remaining between them. The V gene's germline CDR1 is SGHTA and CDR2 FQGNSA. CDR3 loop: CASSPPGGVPPLALNTEAFF. The DNA of the CDR3 is TGTGCCAGCAGCCCGCCAGGAGGGGTGCCCCCTCTGGCTCTGAACACTGAAGCTTTCTTT.

The sample holds one count of this clonotype. Germline is not matched at one junction end, which may reflect a read error. The CDR3 DNA reads TGCGGCGTTTTGGGACTAGCGGGGGCCGAGGAGCAGTTCTTC. Translation gives CGVLGLAGAEEQFF. V gene TRBV29-1 combines with J gene TRBJ2-1; 14 bases are shared with TRBD2. Looked up from germline, CDR1 is SQVTM and CDR2 is ANQGSEA. This CDR3 contains 14 residues.

This clonotype was counted a few times. The chain carries TRBV6-5 and TRBJ2-5; 11 bases map to TRBD2. Germline V gene lookup returns CDR1 MNHEY and CDR2 SVGAGI. The CDR3 is made up of 16 amino acids. The V segment lost 2 bases and the J segment 2 bases; nucleotides outside the gene matches: 4. DNA for the CDR3: TGTGCCAGCAGTTACGTCCTAGCGGGGGGACAAGAGACCCAGTACTTC. Its translation is CASSYVLAGGQETQYF.

The chain combines TRBV6-2 or TRBV6-3 with TRBJ2-7; TRBD2 matches at 9 bases. Unmatched junction bases numbered 7, after V lost 3 bases and J lost 4 bases. This CDR3 region has 15 residues. Germline CDR1 reads MNHEY; CDR2 reads SVGEGT. CDR3 sequence reads: CASSYLPSGAYEQYF. The CDR3 DNA is TGTGCCAGCAGTTATTTGCCTAGCGGGGCTTACGAGCAGTACTTC.

Sample share makes this clonotype medium-sized (0.01 to 0.1%). The chain is built from TRBV7-9 and TRBJ2-7; the D gene is possibly TRBD2 (6 bases). With 1 base removed from V and 7 bases from J, the gap between germline ends came to 11 bases. The germline V gene has CDR1 SEHNR and CDR2 FQNEAQ (reference sequence). The CDR3 runs 13 residues. The CDR3 bases are TGTGCCAGCAGCTTAGGGGGAGGTTTTGAGCAGTACTTC. Amino acid sequence: CASSLGGGFEQYF.

The chain has TRBV25-1 and TRBJ2-1; D is perhaps TRBD2 (5 bases). In germline, CDR1 is MGHDK, CDR2 SYGVNS. V lost 6 bases and J 0 bases, leaving 18 bases between the germline ends. This CDR3 is built from 17 residues. CDR3 DNA sequence: TGTGCCAGCAGGCATGGCTTGCGGGCTAGCTCCTACAATGAGCAGTTCTTC. Its protein is CASRHGLRASSYNEQFF.